This TCR beta chain was sequenced for a study of T cells in Graves' hyperthyroidism and ophthalmopathy. Diagnosis relied on clinical symptoms, serum thyroxine and TRAb, thyroid ultrasound and orbital computed tomography. About 10 ml of fresh peripheral blood supplied the PBMCs. RNA transcripts yielded amplified TCR beta CDR3 regions. When the TCR CDR3 underwent first-round RT-PCR, the HTBI primer set was used. MiXCR was run by TCRdb on the multiplex PCR reads, yielding one entry per CDR3 protein. The sample shows under 400,000 distinct CDR3 sequences, 20% to 25% of them seen only once. Study-level points and caveats: Model predictions of ophthalmopathy came a median around 6.5 months before onset.

The germline V and J ends were trimmed by 2 bases and 11 bases, with 10 bases remaining between them. The CDR3 is made up of 12 amino acids. A note on this clonotype: Its specificity is unknown. This may arise from a read error, as a much more abundant clone is one base away.

This chain uses TRBV12-3 or TRBV12-4 with TRBJ2-1; D gene unclear. The sequenced material came from blood. This receptor was identified in a man aged 50 or older with Graves' hyperthyroidism. The chain's CDR3 is CASSLFGDKQFF. DNA for the CDR3: TGTGCCAGCAGTTTATTCGGTGATAAGCAGTTCTTC.